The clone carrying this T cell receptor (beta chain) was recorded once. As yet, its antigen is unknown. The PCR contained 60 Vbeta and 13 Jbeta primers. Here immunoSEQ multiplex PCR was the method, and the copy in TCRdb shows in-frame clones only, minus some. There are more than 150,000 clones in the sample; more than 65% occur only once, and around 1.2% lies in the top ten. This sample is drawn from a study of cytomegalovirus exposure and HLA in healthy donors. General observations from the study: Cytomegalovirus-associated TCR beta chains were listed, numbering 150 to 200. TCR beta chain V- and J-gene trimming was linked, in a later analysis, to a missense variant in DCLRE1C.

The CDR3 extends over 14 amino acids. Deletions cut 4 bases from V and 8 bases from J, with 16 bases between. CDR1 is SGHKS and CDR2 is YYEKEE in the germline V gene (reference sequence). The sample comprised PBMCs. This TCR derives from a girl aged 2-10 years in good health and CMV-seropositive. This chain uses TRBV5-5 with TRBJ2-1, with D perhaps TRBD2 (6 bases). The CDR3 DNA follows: TGTGCCAGCAGCCTAGGGACTTCCGCCGATGAGCAGTTCTTC. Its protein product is CASSLGTSADEQFF.